This T cell receptor (beta chain) comes out of a study of blood T cell repertoires in COVID-19. TCRdb's table, derived via immunoSEQ multiplex PCR, lists solely in-frame clones and lacks some. Of 55,000 to 65,000 clones listed, roughly 84% are singletons. The CDR3 has 15 amino acids. Germline lookup yields CDR1 SGHNT and CDR2 YENEEA. Trimming pared 5 bases from V and 0 bases from J, leaving 11 bases between. The source material was peripheral blood. The chain uses TRBV11-3 and TRBJ1-3, with D uncertain. The receptor comes from a woman aged 55-69 years with acute or convalescent COVID-19. CDR3 residues: CASSPGPNSGNTIYF. CDR3 bases: TGTGCCAGCAGCCCCGGTCCTAACTCTGGAAACACCATATATTTT.